This TCR beta chain was observed in a study of blood T cell repertoires in COVID-19. Study information: Specimens from acute and convalescent COVID-19 originated in the United States, Italy and Spain.

Concerning this clone itself: Other DNA variants within this sample encode the same CDR3.

Germline CDR1 and CDR2: KGHDR and SFDVKD. CDR3 length: 15 amino acids. V was cut by 5 bases and J by 0 bases, with 7 bases left in between. The method was immunoSEQ multiplex PCR; TCRdb's version includes in-frame clones alone and lacks a portion of them. The sample has about 420,000 clones, 70% to 90% seen once. This chain links TRBV24-1 with TRBJ2-6; possible D gene TRBD1, 6 bases. The source is a man aged 18 to 29 with COVID-19, enrolled during active disease. Sequenced material: peripheral blood. CDR3 DNA: TGTGCCACCAGTGCCAGGGGCTCTGGGGCCAACGTCCTGACTTTC. This gives the protein CATSARGSGANVLTF.